This T cell receptor (beta chain) was captured by sequencing in a study of T cells in narcolepsy. Findings and limits, study-wide: Healthy controls reportedly lacked the autoreactive clonotypes serially found in patients' blood. No autoreactive T cell clone sequences appeared in some memory CD4+ repertoires. Comparing one patient's CSF and blood CD4+ clonotypes highlighted HCRT- and TRIB2-specific autoreactive clonotypes.

Details on this clone: Its antigen is undetermined.

Here immunoSEQ multiplex PCR was the method, and the copy in TCRdb shows in-frame clones only, minus some. Here the sample spans 13,000 or so clones, 70% to 90% being singletons. What was sequenced was CD45RA- memory CD4+ T cells from PBMCs. The clonotype originates from a human donor with narcolepsy.

CDR3 nucleotides: TGTGCCAGCAGTTACTCCGACAGGGTTGGCTACACCTTC. Encoded protein: CASSYSDRVGYTF. This chain links TRBV6-5 with TRBJ1-2; 7 positions match TRBD1. The CDR3 loop spans 13 amino acids. The germline V gene has CDR1 MNHEY and CDR2 SVGAGI. The J segment lost 7 bases and the V segment lost 0 bases, leaving 2 bases of the junction unmatched.